The 17 T cell receptor beta chains given below trace back to one sample, sequenced in a study of shared clonotypes between healthy human individuals. Clones were read by immunoSEQ multiplex PCR, and TCRdb kept only the in-frame ones, dropping some. The sample carries 1.5 million to 2.5 million clones, about 94% recorded once. Naive CD8 cells lacked CD45RO, underwent positive selection for CCR7 and left out terminally differentiated effector memory CD45RA+ cells. Source material: naive CD8+ T cells sorted from blood. These receptors originate from a man younger than 35 in good health.

This chain uses TRBV29-1 with TRBJ2-7; 9 positions agree with TRBD2. The germline CDR1 and CDR2 sequences are SQVTM and ANQGSEA. V lost 4 bases, J lost 1 base, and 2 bases stayed unmatched. The CDR3 spans 13 residues. CDR3 DNA sequence: TGCAGCGTTGTGGGACTAGCTTCCTACGAGCAGTACTTC. Protein: CSVVGLASYEQYF.

The chain joins TRBV2 to TRBJ2-5; a possible D gene is TRBD2 (6 bases). The CDR3 spans 16 residues. Germline CDR1 reads SNHLY; CDR2 reads FYNNEI. V lost 6 bases and J lost 5, with 22 bases in between. CDR3 in amino acids: CASSTPGTPGEETQYF. The CDR3 DNA is TGTGCCAGCAGCACGCCTGGGACTCCCGGAGAGGAGACCCAGTACTTC.

J is TRBJ2-7 and V is TRBV4-1, with a weak D call TRBD2 (6 bases). Trimming stripped 3 bases from V and 2 bases from J, with 11 bases between. CDR3 size: 14 residues. The V gene's germline CDR1 is MGHRA and CDR2 YSYEKL. The CDR3 bases are TGCGCCAGCAGCCAGGGCGGGACCACCTACGAGCAGTACTTC. Its translation: CASSQGGTTYEQYF.

The chain carries TRBV7-9 and TRBJ2-3; 9 bases line up with TRBD1. J was trimmed by 2 bases and V by 3 bases; bases with no gene match: 3. Germline assignment: CDR1 SEHNR and CDR2 FQNEAQ (reference sequence). The CDR3 runs 15 residues. CDR3 sequence reads: CASSFGQGITDTQYF. CDR3 nucleotides: TGTGCCAGCAGCTTCGGACAGGGGATCACAGATACGCAGTATTTT.

The chain joins TRBV7-3 to TRBJ2-7, with 8 bases lining up with TRBD1. The CDR3 is 13 amino acids. V lost 5 bases and J lost 5; bases outside the gene matches: 5. CDR1 is SGHTA, CDR2 FQGTGA, per germline. CDR3 sequence (DNA): TGTGCCAGCAGCAGGACAGGGATCGACGAGCAGTACTTC. This sequence encodes CASSRTGIDEQYF.

This clone was seen a single time. The chain has TRBV4-3 and TRBJ2-1, with D perhaps matching TRBD2 (6 bases). CDR1 and CDR2 from the germline V gene are LGHNA and YSLEER. The CDR3 sequence is 20 residues long. Trimming pared 0 bases from V and 1 base from J, leaving 22 bases between. The CDR3 region is CASSQERLTRVEISYNEQFF. The CDR3 DNA reads TGCGCCAGCAGCCAAGAGAGGCTGACTAGGGTAGAGATATCCTACAATGAGCAGTTCTTC.

This rearrangement joins TRBV6-1 to TRBJ2-7; D ambiguous. The germline CDR1 and CDR2 sequences are MNHNS and SASEGT. The V and J ends lost 0 bases and 4 bases respectively, with 10 bases between them. The CDR3 length is 14 residues. CDR3: CASSEALNPYEQYF. The DNA of the CDR3 is TGTGCCAGCAGTGAAGCCCTCAACCCGTACGAGCAGTACTTC.

This chain connects TRBV9 to TRBJ2-7; 9 bases agree with TRBD1. Germline lookup yields CDR1 SGDLS and CDR2 YYNGEE. CDR3 length equals 15 residues. The trim removed 0 bases at V and 4 bases at J, leaving 5 bases unmatched. The CDR3 region is CASSVAGTGMYEQYF. CDR3 nucleotides: TGTGCCAGCAGCGTAGCCGGGACAGGGATGTACGAGCAGTACTTC.

The chain joins TRBV19 to TRBJ1-2; 7 bases align to TRBD1. Germline-derived CDR1 and CDR2 are LNHDA and SQIVND (reference sequence). The CDR3 is made up of 14 amino acids. V shed 5 bases and J 3 bases; nucleotides not matched to a gene: 6. CDR3 in amino acids: CASSPGGTDYGYTF. The CDR3 coding sequence is TGTGCCAGTAGTCCAGGGGGGACGGACTATGGCTACACCTTC.

The chain joins TRBV6-6 to TRBJ2-3; 13 nucleotides agree with TRBD2. The CDR3 spans 15 residues. V lost 4 bases and J lost 6; bases outside the gene matches: 4. The germline CDR1 and CDR2 sequences are MNHNY and SVGAGI (reference sequence). The CDR3 coding sequence is TGTGCCAGCAGTTTACTAGCGGGGGGGCTGGATACGCAGTATTTT. Translation gives CASSLLAGGLDTQYF.

V and J are TRBV5-4 and TRBJ2-7; D remains unclear. This CDR3 is built from 13 residues. The V gene lost 0 bases and the J gene lost 3 bases, with 7 bases spanning the gap. Germline-derived CDR1 and CDR2 are SGHNT and YYREEE (reference sequence). This chain's CDR3 is CASSLGAYYEQYF. For the CDR3, the DNA is TGTGCCAGCAGCTTGGGGGCTTACTACGAGCAGTACTTC. Complete variable domain (other parts from reference TRBV5-4 and TRBJ2-7): ETGVTQSPTHLIKTRGQQVTLRCSSQSGHNTVSWYQQALGQGPQFIFQYYREEENGRGNFPPRFSGLQFPNYSSELNVNALELDDSALYLCASSLGAYYEQYFGPGTRLTVT.

The chain recombines TRBV10-2 with TRBJ2-7; 8 bases fit TRBD2. With 5 bases clipped from V and 0 bases from J, the junction kept 6 bases outside the gene matches. Germline-derived CDR1 and CDR2 are WSHSY and SAAADI. The CDR3 length is 15 residues. This CDR3 reads CASSLGLGLSYEQYF. CDR3 coding DNA: TGCGCCAGCAGTTTGGGACTAGGTCTCTCCTACGAGCAGTACTTC.

This chain connects TRBV6-1 to TRBJ2-3; no firm D call. This CDR3 has 13 amino acids. Trimming removed 4 bases at V and 2 bases at J, with 7 bases between. The germline gives CDR1 MNHNS, CDR2 SASEGT. The CDR3 loop reads CASSVLNTDTQYF. The CDR3 DNA follows: TGTGCCAGCAGTGTACTCAACACAGATACGCAGTATTTT.

This chain joins TRBV7-8 and TRBJ2-6; D not certain. CDR1 and CDR2 from the germline V gene are SGHVS and FQNEAQ. Trimming shortened V by 1 base and J by 2 bases, and 9 bases separated the two germline ends. The CDR3 is 16 residues long. The CDR3 spells CASSLVSRTGANVLTF. CDR3 coding DNA: TGTGCCAGCAGCTTAGTTAGCAGGACTGGGGCCAACGTCCTGACTTTC. The entire variable domain, with the rest obtained from reference TRBV7-8 and TRBJ2-6, is as follows: GAGVSQSPRYKVAKRGQDVALRCDPISGHVSLFWYQQALGQGPEFLTYFQNEAQLDKSGLPSDRFFAERPEGSVSTLKIQRTQQEDSAVYLCASSLVSRTGANVLTFGAGSRLTVL.

This clone was detected only once. Other DNA variants within this sample encode the same CDR3. This chain connects TRBV5-6 to TRBJ1-1, with no clear D. The CDR3 is made up of 11 amino acids. The germline V gene has CDR1 SGHDT and CDR2 YYEEEE. Trimming stripped 0 bases from V and 8 bases from J, with 5 bases between. The CDR3 reads CASSLGREAFF. In nucleotides, the CDR3 is TGTGCCAGCAGCTTGGGCAGAGAAGCTTTCTTT.

The chain has TRBV12-5 and TRBJ2-7, with D uncertain. CDR1 and CDR2 (germline): LGHNT, FRNRAP. The CDR3 sequence is 15 residues long. V lost 5 bases to trimming and J lost 5 bases, with 19 bases between them. The CDR3 loop reads CASGSFVGYGNEQYF. CDR3 bases: TGTGCTAGTGGTAGCTTCGTGGGGTATGGCAACGAGCAGTACTTC. Variable domain in full (rest from reference TRBV12-5 and TRBJ2-7): DARVTQTPRHKVTEMGQEVTMRCQPILGHNTVFWYRQTMMQGLELLAYFRNRAPLDDSGMPKDRFSAEMPDATLATLKIQPSEPRDSAVYFCASGSFVGYGNEQYFGPGTRLTVT.

The genes are TRBV29-1 and TRBJ1-6; D is possibly TRBD1 (5 bases). Germline values: CDR1 SQVTM, CDR2 ANQGSEA. V lost 6 bases and J lost 7, with 16 bases in between. This CDR3 spans 14 amino acids. The CDR3 DNA reads TGCAGCGTCGTTCGAGGGGCGAACAATTCACCCCTCCACTTT. Protein product: CSVVRGANNSPLHF.